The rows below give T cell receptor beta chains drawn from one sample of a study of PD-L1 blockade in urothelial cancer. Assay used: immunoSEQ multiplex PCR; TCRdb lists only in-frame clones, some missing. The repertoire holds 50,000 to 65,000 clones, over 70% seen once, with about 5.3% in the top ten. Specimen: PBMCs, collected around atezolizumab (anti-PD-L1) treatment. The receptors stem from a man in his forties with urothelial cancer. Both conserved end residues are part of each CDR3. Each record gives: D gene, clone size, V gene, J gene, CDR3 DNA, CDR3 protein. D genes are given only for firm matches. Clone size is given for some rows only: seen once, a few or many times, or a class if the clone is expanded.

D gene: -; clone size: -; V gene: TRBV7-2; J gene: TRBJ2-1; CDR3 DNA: TGTGCCAGCCGGAAGGGAGGAACCTACAATGAGCAGTTCTTC; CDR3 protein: CASRKGGTYNEQFF
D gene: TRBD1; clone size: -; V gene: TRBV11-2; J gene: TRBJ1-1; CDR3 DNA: TGTGCCAGCAGCCAACTTACAGGGGGCACTGAAGCTTTCTTT; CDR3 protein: CASSQLTGGTEAFF
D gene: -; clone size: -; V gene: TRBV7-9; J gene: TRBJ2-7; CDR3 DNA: TGTGCCAGCAGCTTAGCGGGCAGCTCCTACGAGCAGTACTTC; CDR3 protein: CASSLAGSSYEQYF
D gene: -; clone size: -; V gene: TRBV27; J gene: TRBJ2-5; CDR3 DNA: TGTGCCAGCAGATTGATGGGGCTAAAGCCGAGAAAGACCCAGTACTTC; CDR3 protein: CASRLMGLKPRKTQYF
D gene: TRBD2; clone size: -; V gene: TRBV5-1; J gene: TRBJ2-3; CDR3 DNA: TGCGCCAGCAGCTGGGGTAGCGGGAGGGCCGCAGATACGCAGTATTTT; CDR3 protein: CASSWGSGRAADTQYF
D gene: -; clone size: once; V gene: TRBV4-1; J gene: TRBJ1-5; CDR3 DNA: TGCGCCAGCAGCCAACCAGGGCTCCGGGGCAATCAGCCCCAGCATTTT; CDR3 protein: CASSQPGLRGNQPQHF
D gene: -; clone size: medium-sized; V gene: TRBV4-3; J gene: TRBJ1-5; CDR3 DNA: TGCGCCAGCAGCCAAGATACGGGAGGTCAGCCCCAGCATTTT; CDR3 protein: CASSQDTGGQPQHF
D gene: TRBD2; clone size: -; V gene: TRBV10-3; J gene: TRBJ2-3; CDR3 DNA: TGTGCCATCGGGCTCAGGGCGGGAGTAGATACGCAGTATTTT; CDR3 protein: CAIGLRAGVDTQYF
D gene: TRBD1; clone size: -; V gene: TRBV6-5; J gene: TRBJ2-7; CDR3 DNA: TGTGCCAGCAGTTACTCGAGTAGGGCAGGGGGTAGTGAGCAGTACTTC; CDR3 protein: CASSYSSRAGGSEQYF
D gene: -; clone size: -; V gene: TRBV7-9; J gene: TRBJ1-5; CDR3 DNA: TGTGCCAGCAGCCGACAGGTTAATCAGCCCCAGCATTTT; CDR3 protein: CASSRQVNQPQHF
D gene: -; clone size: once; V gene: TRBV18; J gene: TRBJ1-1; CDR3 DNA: TGTGCCAGCTCACCAGGGGGCCCTAACACTGAAGCTTTCTTT; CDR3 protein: CASSPGGPNTEAFF
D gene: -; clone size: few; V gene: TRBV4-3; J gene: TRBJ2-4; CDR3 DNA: TGCGCCAGCAGCCTAGACGACAGTTACATTCAGTACTTC; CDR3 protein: CASSLDDSYIQYF
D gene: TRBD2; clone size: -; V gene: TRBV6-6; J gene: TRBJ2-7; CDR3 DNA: TGTGCCAGCAGAAGGGGGACTAGCGCGGATTACGAGCAGTACTTC; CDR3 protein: CASRRGTSADYEQYF
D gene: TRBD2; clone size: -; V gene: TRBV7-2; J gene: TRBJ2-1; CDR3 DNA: TGTGCCAGCAGCTTAGGTCTGGCGGGAGGGCCCTCAGGTAATGAGCAGTTCTTC; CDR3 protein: CASSLGLAGGPSGNEQFF